This section outlines one T cell receptor (beta chain) sequence together with its context. The sample contains more than one DNA sequence encoding this CDR3. This entry belongs to a study of shared clonotypes between healthy human individuals. V dropped 1 base and J dropped 3 bases, with 7 bases sitting between them. The CDR3 consists of 13 residues. Per germline, CDR1 SEHNR and CDR2 FQNEAQ (reference sequence). CD45RO negativity and positive selection for CCR7 defined naive CD8 cells, a population that excluded terminally differentiated effector memory CD45RA+ cells. TCRdb's table, derived via immunoSEQ multiplex PCR, lists solely in-frame clones and lacks some. The sample yields just over 2,000,000 clones, around 96% seen once.

This chain uses TRBV7-9 with TRBJ2-7; D gene uncertain. The specimen was naive CD8+ T cells sorted from blood. The TCR comes from a man between 18 and 29 years old in good health. The CDR3 region is CASSLGANYEQYF. Written as DNA, the CDR3 is TGTGCCAGCAGCTTAGGTGCAAACTACGAGCAGTACTTC. The whole variable domain, remainder taken from reference TRBV7-9 and TRBJ2-7, is DTGVSQNPRHKITKRGQNVTFRCDPISEHNRLYWYRQTLGQGPEFLTYFQNEAQLEKSRLLSDRFSAERPKGSFSTLEIQRTEQGDSAMYLCASSLGANYEQYFGPGTRLTVT.